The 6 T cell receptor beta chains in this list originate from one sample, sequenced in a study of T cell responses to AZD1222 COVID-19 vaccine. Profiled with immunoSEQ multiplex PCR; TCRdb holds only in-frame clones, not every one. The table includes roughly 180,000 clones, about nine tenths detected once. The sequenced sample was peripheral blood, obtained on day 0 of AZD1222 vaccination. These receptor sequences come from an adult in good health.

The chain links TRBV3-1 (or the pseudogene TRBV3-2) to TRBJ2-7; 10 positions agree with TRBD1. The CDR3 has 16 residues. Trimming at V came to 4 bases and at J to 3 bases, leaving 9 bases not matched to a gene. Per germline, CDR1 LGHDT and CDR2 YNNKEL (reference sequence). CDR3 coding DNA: TGTGCCAGCAGCCCCCATCGACAGGGGGCCGTCTACGAGCAGTACTTC. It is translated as CASSPHRQGAVYEQYF.

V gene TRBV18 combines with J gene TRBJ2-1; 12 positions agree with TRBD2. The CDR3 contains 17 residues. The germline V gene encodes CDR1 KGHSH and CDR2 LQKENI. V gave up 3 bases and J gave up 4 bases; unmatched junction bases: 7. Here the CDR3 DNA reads TGTGCCAGCTCACCCGAAGGGACTAGCGGGCCTTACAATGAGCAGTTCTTC. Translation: CASSPEGTSGPYNEQFF.

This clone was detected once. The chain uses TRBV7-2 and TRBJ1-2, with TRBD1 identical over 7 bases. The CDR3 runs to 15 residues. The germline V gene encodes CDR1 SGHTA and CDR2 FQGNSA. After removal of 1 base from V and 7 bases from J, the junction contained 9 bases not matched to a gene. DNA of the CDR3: TGTGCCAGCAGCTTAGGGCAGGGGGTTCTCAGTGGCTACACCTTC. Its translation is CASSLGQGVLSGYTF.

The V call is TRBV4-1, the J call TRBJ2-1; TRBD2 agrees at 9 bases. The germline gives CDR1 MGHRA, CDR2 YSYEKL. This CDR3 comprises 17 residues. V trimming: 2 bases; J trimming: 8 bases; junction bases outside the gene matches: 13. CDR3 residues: CASSQRPSGEATYEQFF. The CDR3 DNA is TGCGCCAGCAGCCAACGGCCTAGCGGGGAGGCTACCTATGAGCAGTTCTTC.

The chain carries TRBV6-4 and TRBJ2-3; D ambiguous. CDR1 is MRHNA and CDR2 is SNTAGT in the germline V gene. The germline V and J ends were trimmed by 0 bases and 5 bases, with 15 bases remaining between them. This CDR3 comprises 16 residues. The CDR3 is CASSDSAGPNGDTQYF. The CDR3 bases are TGTGCCAGCAGTGACTCCGCAGGCCCCAACGGAGATACGCAGTATTTT.

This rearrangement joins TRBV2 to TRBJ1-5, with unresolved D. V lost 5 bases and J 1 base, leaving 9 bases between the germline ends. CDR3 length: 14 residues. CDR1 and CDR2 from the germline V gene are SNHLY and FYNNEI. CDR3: CASSYYMSNQPQHF. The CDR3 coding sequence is TGTGCCAGCAGTTACTATATGAGCAATCAGCCCCAGCATTTT.